What follows is one T cell receptor (beta chain) and its context. This specimen belongs to a study of T cell changes during pregnancy in multiple sclerosis. Method: immunoSEQ multiplex PCR; TCRdb's copy keeps in-frame clones and lacks some. The sample shows about 84,000 clones, about 93% of them seen only once. The TCR comes from a female donor in good health, enrolled as a control in a pregnancy study. The sample here was peripheral blood, taken in the second trimester of pregnancy.

DNA for the CDR3: TGTGCCAGCAGCTCCCACAAACTGAAAGCGGCGAGCACAGATACGCAGTATTTT. It encodes CASSSHKLKAASTDTQYF. The V call is TRBV7-9, the J call TRBJ2-3; the D gene is possibly TRBD2 (5 bases). The V end was cut by 4 bases, the J end by 0 bases, with 20 bases between. CDR3 length equals 18 residues. Germline V gene lookup returns CDR1 SEHNR and CDR2 FQNEAQ (reference sequence).